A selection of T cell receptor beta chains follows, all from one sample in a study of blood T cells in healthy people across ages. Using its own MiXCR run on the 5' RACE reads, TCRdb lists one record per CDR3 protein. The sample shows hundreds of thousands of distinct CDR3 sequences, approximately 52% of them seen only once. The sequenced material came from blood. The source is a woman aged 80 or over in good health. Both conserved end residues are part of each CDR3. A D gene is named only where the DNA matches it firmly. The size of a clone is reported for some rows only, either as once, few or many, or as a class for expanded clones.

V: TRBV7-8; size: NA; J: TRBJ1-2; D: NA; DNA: TGTGCCAGCAGCTTATCTCCCGGGGCCTTAGCGAAGGACTACACCTTC; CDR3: CASSLSPGALAKDYTF
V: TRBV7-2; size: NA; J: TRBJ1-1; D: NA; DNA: TGTGCCAGCAGCTTAGCGCCGGGGGAGGATTTCTTT; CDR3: CASSLAPGEDFF
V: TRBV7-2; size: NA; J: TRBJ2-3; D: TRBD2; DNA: TGTGCCAGCAGCTTAGCGGCTAGCGGGGGACCCACAGATACGCAGTATTTT; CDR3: CASSLAASGGPTDTQYF
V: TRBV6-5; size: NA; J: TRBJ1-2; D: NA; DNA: TGTGCCAGCAGTTACGGAGCGGGGGGCGGCTATGGCTACACCTTC; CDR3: CASSYGAGGGYGYTF
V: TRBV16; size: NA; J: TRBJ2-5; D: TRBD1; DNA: TGTGCCAGCAGCCTTACGGCCACAGGGGTTATCCAAGAGACCCAGTACTTC; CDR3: CASSLTATGVIQETQYF
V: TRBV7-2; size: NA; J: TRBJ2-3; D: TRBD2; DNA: TGTGCCAGCAGCCTAGCCGGACTAGCCACAGATACGCAGTATTTT; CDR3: CASSLAGLATDTQYF
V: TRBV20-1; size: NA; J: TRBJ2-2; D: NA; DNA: TGCAGTGCTAAGATGACAGGCACCGGGGAGCTGTTTTTT; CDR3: CSAKMTGTGELFF
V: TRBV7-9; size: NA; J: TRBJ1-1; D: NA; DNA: TGTGCCAGCAGCTCCACAGGTCGTACTGAAGCTTTCTTT; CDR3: CASSSTGRTEAFF
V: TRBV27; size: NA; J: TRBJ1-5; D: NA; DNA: TGTGCCAGCAGTGGGAGCGGTAGCAATCAGCCCCAGCATTTT; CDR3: CASSGSGSNQPQHF
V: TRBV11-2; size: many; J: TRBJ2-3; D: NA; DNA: TGTGCCAGCAGCCACGGGAATCGGGATGCAGATACGCAGTATTTT; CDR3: CASSHGNRDADTQYF
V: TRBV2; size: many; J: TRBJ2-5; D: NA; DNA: TGTGCCAGCAAGCAGAAAGAGACCCAGTACTTC; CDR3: CASKQKETQYF
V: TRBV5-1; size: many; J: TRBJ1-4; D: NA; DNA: TGCGCCAGCAGCTTGGGCCAGGGAGTAGAAAAACTGTTTTTT; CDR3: CASSLGQGVEKLFF
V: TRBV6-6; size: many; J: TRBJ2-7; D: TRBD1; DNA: TGTGCCAGCAGCCAACCGGGACAGGGGAGGGAAAACGAGCAGTACTTC; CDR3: CASSQPGQGRENEQYF
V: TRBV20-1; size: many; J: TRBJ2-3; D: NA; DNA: TGCACTGCTAGAGCTGGGGGTATAACAGATACGCAGTATTTT; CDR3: CTARAGGITDTQYF
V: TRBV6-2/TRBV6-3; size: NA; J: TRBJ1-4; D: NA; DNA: TGTGCCAGCAGTTACTCGGCGGTATCTAGAGAAAAACTGTTTTTT; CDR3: CASSYSAVSREKLFF
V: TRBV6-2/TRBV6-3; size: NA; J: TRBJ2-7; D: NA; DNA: TGTGCCAGCAGTTACCGTTCTTGGGGAAGCGAGCAGTACTTC; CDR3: CASSYRSWGSEQYF
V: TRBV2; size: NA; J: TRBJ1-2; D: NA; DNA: TGTGCCAGAAGGAGGGGGGGTGGTGGCTACACCTTC; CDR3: CARRRGGGGYTF
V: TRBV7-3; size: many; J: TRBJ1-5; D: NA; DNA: TGTGCCAGCAGCTTAGGAGGCCGCAATCAGCCCCAGCATTTT; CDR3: CASSLGGRNQPQHF
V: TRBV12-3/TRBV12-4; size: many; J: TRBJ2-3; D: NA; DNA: TGTGCCAGCAGTTTAGCTTCCCACTATACGCAGTATTTT; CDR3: CASSLASHYTQYF
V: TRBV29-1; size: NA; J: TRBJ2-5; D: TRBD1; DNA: TGCAGCGTCGGGACAGGGGGCGCGGAGACCCAGTACTTC; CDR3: CSVGTGGAETQYF
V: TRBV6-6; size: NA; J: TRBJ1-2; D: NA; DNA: TGTGCCAGCAAAGGGGGTAACTATGGCTACACCTTC; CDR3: CASKGGNYGYTF
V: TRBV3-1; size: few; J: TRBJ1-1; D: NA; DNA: TGTGCCAGCAGCCAAGGCCCGGTGAACACTGAAGCTTTCTTT; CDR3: CASSQGPVNTEAFF
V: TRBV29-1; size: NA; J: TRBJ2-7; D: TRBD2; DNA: TGCAGCGTTGGGGTAGCGGGCGTATCCTACGAGCAGTACTTC; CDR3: CSVGVAGVSYEQYF
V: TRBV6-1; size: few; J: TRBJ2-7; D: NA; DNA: TGTGCCAGCAGTGAGTCCGTGGGGGAGCAGTACTTC; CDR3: CASSESVGEQYF
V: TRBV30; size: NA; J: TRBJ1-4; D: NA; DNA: TGTGCCTGGAGACGAGCTGGTTATGAAAAACTGTTTTTT; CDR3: CAWRRAGYEKLFF
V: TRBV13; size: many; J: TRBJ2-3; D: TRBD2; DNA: TGTGCCAGCAGCGTGGGACTAGCGGGGTTGACAGATACGCAGTATTTT; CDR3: CASSVGLAGLTDTQYF
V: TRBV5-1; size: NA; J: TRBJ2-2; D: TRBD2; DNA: TGCGCCAGCAACTCACTAGCGGGAGGCACCGGGGAGCTGTTTTTT; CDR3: CASNSLAGGTGELFF
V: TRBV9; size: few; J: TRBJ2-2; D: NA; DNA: TGTGCCAGCAGCGACCGACAGACCGGGGAGCTGTTTTTT; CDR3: CASSDRQTGELFF
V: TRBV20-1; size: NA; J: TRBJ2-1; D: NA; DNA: TGCAGTGCCCCGAGCGAATCCTACAATGAGCAGTTCTTC; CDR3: CSAPSESYNEQFF
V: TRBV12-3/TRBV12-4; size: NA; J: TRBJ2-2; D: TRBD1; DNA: TGTGCCAGCAGGCGGGACAGGGTGCCCGGGGAGCTGTTTTTT; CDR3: CASRRDRVPGELFF
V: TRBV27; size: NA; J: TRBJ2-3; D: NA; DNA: TGTGCCAGCAGTTCCCGACTACCGATCACAGATACGCAGTATTTT; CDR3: CASSSRLPITDTQYF
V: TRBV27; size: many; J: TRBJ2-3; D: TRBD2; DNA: TGTGCCAGCAGCCGCCTCACAGGACTAGCGGGAGGGGCTACGCAGTATTTT; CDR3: CASSRLTGLAGGATQYF
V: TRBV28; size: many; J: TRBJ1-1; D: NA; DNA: TGTGCCAGCAGCTTTGGGGGGCCGAACACTGAAGCTTTCTTT; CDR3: CASSFGGPNTEAFF
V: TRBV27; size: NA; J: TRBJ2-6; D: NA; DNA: TGTGCCAGCACCTTTGGCTCTGGGGTCAACGTCCTGACTTTC; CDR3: CASTFGSGVNVLTF
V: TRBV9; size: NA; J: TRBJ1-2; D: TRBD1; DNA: TGTGCCAGCAGCAGGGGGACAGGGGTCTATGGCTACACCTTC; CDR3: CASSRGTGVYGYTF
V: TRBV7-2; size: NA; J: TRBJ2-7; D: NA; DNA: TGTGCCAGCAGCCCGATCCACGAGCAGTACTTC; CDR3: CASSPIHEQYF
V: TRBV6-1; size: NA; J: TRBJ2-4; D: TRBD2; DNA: TGTGCCAGCAGTGCGGTCCTAGCGGGAGTAGCCAAAAACATTCAGTACTTC; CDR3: CASSAVLAGVAKNIQYF
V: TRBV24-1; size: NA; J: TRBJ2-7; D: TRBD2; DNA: TGTGCCACCAGTGATTCCCCCGGGCTAGCGGCCTACAATGAGCAGTACTTC; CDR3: CATSDSPGLAAYNEQYF
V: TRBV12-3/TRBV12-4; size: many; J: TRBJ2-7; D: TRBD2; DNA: TGTGCCAGTAGGACTAGCGGGAGGTACGAGCAGTACTTC; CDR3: CASRTSGRYEQYF
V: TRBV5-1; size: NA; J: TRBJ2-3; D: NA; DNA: TGCGCCAGCAGCTACGGACTCACCACAGATACGCAGTATTTT; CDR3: CASSYGLTTDTQYF
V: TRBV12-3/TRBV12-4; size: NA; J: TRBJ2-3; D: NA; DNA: TGTGCCAGCAGTTTAGGAGCGATCACAGATACGCAGTATTTT; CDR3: CASSLGAITDTQYF
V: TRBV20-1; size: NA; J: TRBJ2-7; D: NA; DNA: TGCAGTGCAAAAGCATCGGGGCGCCGGGCCTACAATGAGCAGTACTTC; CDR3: CSAKASGRRAYNEQYF
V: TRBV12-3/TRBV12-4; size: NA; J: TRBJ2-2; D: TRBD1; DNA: TGTGCCAGCAGTGGGACAGGGGGCCGGTACACCGGGGAGCTGTTTTTT; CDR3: CASSGTGGRYTGELFF
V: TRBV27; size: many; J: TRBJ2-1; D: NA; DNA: TGTGCCAGCAGACCCGGGGGGCCATCTTACAATGAGCAGTTCTTC; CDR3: CASRPGGPSYNEQFF
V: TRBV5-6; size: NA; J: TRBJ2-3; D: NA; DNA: TGTGCCAGCAGCTTGGGGGCCTATGATACAGATACGCAGTATTTT; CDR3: CASSLGAYDTDTQYF
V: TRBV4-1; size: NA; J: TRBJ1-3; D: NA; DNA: TGCGCCAGCAGCCAAGTGGGGGGGAGAAACACCATATATTTT; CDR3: CASSQVGGRNTIYF
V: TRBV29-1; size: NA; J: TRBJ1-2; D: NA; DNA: TGCAGCGTCCAGGGAACGAATGGCTACACCTTC; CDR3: CSVQGTNGYTF
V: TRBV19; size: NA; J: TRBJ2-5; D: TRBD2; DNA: TGTGCCACGTCAGGGACTATCCAAGAGACCCAGTACTTC; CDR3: CATSGTIQETQYF
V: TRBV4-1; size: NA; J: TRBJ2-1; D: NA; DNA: TGCGCCAGCAGCCCCAGGGTCGGGACTTACAATGAGCAGTTCTTC; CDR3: CASSPRVGTYNEQFF
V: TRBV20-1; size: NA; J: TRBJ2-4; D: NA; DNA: TGCAGTGCTCCTCCGAACGGGGGAGCCAAAAACATTCAGTACTTC; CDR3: CSAPPNGGAKNIQYF
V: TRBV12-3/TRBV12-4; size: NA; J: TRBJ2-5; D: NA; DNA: TGTGCCAGCAGTTCTCTTCGAGAGACCCAGTACTTC; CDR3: CASSSLRETQYF
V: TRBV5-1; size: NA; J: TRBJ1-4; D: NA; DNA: TGCGCCAGCAGCCCCGGGGTACCTAATGAAAAACTGTTTTTT; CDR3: CASSPGVPNEKLFF
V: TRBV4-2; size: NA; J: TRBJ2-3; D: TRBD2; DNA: TGTGCCAGCAGCCCTCAGCGGGGGCAAACAGATACGCAGTATTTT; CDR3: CASSPQRGQTDTQYF
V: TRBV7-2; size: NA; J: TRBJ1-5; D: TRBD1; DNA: TGTGCCAGCAGCACCGACAGGGTTCAGCCCCAGCATTTT; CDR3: CASSTDRVQPQHF
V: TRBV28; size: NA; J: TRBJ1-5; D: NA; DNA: TGTGCCAGCAGTCAGCGTCAGCCCCAGCATTTT; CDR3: CASSQRQPQHF
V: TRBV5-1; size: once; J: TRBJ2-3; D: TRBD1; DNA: TGCGCCAGCAGCCCCAGGGCAGGGGGTATTTCAGATACGCAGTATTTT; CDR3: CASSPRAGGISDTQYF
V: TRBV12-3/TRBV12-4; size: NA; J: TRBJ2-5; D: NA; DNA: TGTGCCAGCACCTGGGGAGGTCAGGAGACCCAGTACTTC; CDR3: CASTWGGQETQYF